This TCR beta chain was profiled in a study of long-term antiretroviral therapy in people with HIV. Every single participant having HIV got treatment inside the United States. Trimming took 5 bases from V and 0 from J, leaving 13 bases between them. The CDR3 runs 15 residues. Germline V gene data show CDR1 as MNHEY and CDR2 as SVGAGI. It was version v3.0 of the immunoSEQ assay that was run at survey level. Sequencing used immunoSEQ multiplex PCR; TCRdb keeps in-frame clones, though not all of them. The sample lists about 20,000 clones, roughly 80% seen once, with roughly 18% in the top ten. Study conclusions and caveats: Pre-ART expanded clones dominated the repertoire at every time point.

Regarding this clone: What it binds is unknown.

This sequence originates from a woman under 30 with HIV. The rearrangement links TRBV6-5 to TRBJ1-1; D not certain. The sequences come from unsorted PBMCs, collected 0.6 years after starting antiretroviral therapy. CDR3 nucleotides: TGTGCCAGCAGTCCGGTACAGAAGATGAACACTGAAGCTTTCTTT. It codes for CASSPVQKMNTEAFF.